This TCR beta chain stems from a study of blood T cell repertoires in COVID-19. Study information: Researchers got acute and convalescent COVID-19 samples from the United States, Italy and Spain.

Assay used: immunoSEQ multiplex PCR; TCRdb lists only in-frame clones, some missing. The sample contains over 400,000 clones, approximately 91% of which appear only once. Sequencing was done on a sample of peripheral blood. The receptor's source is a woman between 45 and 65 years old with COVID-19, enrolled during active disease.

The CDR3 DNA is TGTGCCAGCAGTTTAGGGTCGCTAGCCAGTTACAAGTGGTATTTT. It encodes CASSLGSLASYKWYF. This chain connects TRBV27 to TRBJ2-3; weak D call: TRBD2 (5 bases). V was cut by 2 bases and J by 14 bases, with 23 bases left in between. CDR3 length: 15 residues. The V gene's germline CDR1 is MNHEY and CDR2 SMNVEV (reference sequence).